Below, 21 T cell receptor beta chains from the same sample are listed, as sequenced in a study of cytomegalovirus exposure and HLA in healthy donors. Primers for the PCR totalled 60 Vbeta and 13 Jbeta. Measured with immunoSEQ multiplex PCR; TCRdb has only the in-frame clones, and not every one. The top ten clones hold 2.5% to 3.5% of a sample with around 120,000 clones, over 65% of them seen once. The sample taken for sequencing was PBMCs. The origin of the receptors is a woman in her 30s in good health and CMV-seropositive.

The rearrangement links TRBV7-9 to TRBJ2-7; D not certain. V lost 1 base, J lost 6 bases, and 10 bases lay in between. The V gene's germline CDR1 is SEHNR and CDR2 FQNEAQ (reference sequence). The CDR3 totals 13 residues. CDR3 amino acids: CASSLGGRGEQYF. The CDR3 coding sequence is TGTGCCAGCAGCTTAGGAGGTCGCGGCGAGCAGTACTTC.

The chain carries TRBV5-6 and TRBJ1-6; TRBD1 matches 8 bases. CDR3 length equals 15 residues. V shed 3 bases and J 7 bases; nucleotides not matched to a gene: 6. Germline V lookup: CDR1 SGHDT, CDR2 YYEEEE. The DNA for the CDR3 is TGTGCCAGCAGCTCGGACAGGGACGAAAATTCACCCCTCCACTTT. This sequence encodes CASSSDRDENSPLHF.

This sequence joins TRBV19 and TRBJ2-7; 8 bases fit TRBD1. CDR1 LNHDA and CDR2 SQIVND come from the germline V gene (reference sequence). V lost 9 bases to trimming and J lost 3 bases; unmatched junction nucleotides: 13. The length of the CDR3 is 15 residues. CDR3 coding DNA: TGTGCCAGCTCTAAACAGGGGGAGAAACACTACGAGCAGTACTTC. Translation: CASSKQGEKHYEQYF.

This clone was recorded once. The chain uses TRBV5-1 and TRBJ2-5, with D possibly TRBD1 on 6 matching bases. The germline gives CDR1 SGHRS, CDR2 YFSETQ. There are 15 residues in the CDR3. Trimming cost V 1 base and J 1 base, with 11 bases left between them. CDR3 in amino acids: CASSLQGQSQETQYF. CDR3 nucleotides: TGCGCCAGCAGCTTGCAGGGGCAGAGCCAAGAGACCCAGTACTTC. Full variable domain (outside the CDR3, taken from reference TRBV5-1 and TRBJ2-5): KAGVTQTPRYLIKTRGQQVTLSCSPISGHRSVSWYQQTPGQGLQFLFEYFSETQRNKGNFPGRFSGRQFSNSRSEMNVSTLELGDSALYLCASSLQGQSQETQYFGPGTRLLVL.

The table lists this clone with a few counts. CDR3 in DNA: TGCGCCAGCAGGCTGAGGCAGAGCTCCTACAATGAGCAGTTCTTC. As protein: CASRLRQSSYNEQFF. The chain uses TRBV5-1 and TRBJ2-1; D is unresolved. CDR1 is SGHRS, CDR2 YFSETQ, per germline. V was pared by 5 bases and J by 0 bases, with 12 bases between. The CDR3 extends over 15 amino acids.

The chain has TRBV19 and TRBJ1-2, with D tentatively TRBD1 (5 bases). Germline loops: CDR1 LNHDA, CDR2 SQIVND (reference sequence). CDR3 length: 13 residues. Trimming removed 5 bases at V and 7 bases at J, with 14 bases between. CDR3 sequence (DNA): TGTGCCAGTAGTGAGAGGAACGGGGGTGGCTACACCTTC. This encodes CASSERNGGGYTF.

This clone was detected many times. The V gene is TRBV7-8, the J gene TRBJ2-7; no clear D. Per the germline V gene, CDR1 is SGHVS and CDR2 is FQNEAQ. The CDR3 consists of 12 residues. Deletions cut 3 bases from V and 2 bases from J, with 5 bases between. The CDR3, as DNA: TGTGCCAGCAGCTTCGTAGCCTACGAGCAGTACTTC. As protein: CASSFVAYEQYF.

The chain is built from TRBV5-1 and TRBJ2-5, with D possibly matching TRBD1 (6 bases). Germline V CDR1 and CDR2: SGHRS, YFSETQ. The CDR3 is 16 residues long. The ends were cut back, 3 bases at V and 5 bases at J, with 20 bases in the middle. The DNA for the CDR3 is TGCGCCAGCAGCTCGACCAAGAATGGGGGCTTGGAGACCCAGTACTTC. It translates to CASSSTKNGGLETQYF.

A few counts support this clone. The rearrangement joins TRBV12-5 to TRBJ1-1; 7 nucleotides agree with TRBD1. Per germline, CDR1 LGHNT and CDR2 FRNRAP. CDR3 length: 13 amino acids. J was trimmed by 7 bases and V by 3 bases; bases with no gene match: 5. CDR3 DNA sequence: TGTGCTAGTGGTTTTATAGGGGGCGTTGAAGCTTTCTTT. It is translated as CASGFIGGVEAFF.

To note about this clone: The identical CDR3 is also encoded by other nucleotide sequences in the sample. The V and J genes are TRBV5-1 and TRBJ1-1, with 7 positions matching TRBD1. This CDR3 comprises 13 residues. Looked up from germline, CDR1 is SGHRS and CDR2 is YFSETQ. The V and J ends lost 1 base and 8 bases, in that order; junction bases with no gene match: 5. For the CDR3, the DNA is TGCGCCAGCAGCTTGTTCCGGGACAGCGAAGCTTTCTTT. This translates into CASSLFRDSEAFF.

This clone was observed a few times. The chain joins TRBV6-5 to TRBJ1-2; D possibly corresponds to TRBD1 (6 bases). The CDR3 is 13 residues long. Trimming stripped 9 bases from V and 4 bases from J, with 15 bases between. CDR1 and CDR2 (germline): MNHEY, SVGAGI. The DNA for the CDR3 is TGTGCCAGTACCCCGAGGGGGGGCTATGGCTACACCTTC. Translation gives CASTPRGGYGYTF.

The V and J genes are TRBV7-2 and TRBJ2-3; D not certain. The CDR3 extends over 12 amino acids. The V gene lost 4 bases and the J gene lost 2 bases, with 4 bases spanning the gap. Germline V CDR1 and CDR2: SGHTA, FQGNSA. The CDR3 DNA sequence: TGTGCCAGCAGCTCAAACACAGATACGCAGTATTTT. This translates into CASSSNTDTQYF.

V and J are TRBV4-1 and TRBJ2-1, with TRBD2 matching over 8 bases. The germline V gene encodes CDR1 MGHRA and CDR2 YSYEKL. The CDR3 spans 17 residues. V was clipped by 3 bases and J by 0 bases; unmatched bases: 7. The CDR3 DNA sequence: TGCGCCAGCAGCCAGGGAGGACTAGCTGGCTCCTACAATGAGCAGTTCTTC. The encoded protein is CASSQGGLAGSYNEQFF.

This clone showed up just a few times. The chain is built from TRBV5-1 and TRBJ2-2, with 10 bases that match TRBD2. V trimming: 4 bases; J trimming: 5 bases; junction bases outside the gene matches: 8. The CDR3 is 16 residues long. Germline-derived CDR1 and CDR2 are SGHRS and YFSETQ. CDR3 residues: CASSAFSGGATGELFF. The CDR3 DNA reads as TGCGCCAGCAGCGCCTTCAGCGGGGGGGCAACCGGGGAGCTGTTTTTT.

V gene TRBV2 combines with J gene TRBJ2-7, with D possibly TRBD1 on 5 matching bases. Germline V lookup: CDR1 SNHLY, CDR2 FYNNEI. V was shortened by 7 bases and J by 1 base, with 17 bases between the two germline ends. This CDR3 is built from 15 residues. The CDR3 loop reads CASKAMVGESYEQYF. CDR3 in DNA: TGTGCCAGCAAGGCTATGGTAGGGGAATCCTACGAGCAGTACTTC.

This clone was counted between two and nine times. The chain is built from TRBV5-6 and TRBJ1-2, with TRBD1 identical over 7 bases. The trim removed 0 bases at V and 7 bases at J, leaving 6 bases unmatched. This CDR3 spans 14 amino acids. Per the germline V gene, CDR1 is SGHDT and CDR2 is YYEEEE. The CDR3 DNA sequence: TGTGCCAGCAGCTTGGGACAGGGCCTGGGTGGCTACACCTTC. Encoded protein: CASSLGQGLGGYTF.

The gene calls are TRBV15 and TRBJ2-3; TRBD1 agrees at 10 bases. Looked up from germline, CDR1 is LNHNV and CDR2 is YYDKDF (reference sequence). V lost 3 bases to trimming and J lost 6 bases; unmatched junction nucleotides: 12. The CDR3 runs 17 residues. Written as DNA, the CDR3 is TGTGCCACCAGCAGGAAATCCGGGACAGGGGTTAGGGATACGCAGTATTTT. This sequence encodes CATSRKSGTGVRDTQYF.

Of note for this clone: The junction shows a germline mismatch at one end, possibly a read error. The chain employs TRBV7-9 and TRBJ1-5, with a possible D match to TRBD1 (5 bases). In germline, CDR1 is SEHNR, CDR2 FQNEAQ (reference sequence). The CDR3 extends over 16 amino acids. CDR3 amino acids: CSSSLGLGADNQPQHF. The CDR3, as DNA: TGTTCCAGCAGCTTAGGCCTAGGGGCAGACAATCAGCCCCAGCATTTT. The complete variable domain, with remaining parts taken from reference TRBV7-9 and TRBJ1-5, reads DTGVSQNPRHKITKRGQNVTFRCDPISEHNRLYWYRQTLGQGPEFLTYFQNEAQLEKSRLLSDRFSAERPKGSFSTLEIQRTEQGDSAMYLCSSSLGLGADNQPQHFGDGTRLSIL.

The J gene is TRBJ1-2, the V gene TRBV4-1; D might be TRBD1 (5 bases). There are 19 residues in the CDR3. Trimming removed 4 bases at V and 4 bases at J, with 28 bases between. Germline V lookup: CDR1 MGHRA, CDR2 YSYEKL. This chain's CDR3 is CASSPPPFPGPDSSYGYTF. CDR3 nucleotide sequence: TGCGCCAGCAGCCCCCCACCTTTCCCGGGCCCCGACAGCTCCTATGGCTACACCTTC.

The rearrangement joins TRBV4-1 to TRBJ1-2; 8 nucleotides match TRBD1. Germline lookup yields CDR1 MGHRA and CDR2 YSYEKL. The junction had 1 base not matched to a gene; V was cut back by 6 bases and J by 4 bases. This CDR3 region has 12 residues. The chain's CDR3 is CASSQGAYGYTF. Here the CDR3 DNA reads TGCGCCAGCAGTCAGGGGGCCTATGGCTACACCTTC.

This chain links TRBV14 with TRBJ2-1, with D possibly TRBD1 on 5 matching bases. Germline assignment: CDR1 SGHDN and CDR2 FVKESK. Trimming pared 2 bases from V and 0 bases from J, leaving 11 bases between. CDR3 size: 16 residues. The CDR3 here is CASSQRGGSSYNEQFF. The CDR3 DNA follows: TGTGCCAGCAGCCAAAGGGGCGGTAGCTCCTACAATGAGCAGTTCTTC.